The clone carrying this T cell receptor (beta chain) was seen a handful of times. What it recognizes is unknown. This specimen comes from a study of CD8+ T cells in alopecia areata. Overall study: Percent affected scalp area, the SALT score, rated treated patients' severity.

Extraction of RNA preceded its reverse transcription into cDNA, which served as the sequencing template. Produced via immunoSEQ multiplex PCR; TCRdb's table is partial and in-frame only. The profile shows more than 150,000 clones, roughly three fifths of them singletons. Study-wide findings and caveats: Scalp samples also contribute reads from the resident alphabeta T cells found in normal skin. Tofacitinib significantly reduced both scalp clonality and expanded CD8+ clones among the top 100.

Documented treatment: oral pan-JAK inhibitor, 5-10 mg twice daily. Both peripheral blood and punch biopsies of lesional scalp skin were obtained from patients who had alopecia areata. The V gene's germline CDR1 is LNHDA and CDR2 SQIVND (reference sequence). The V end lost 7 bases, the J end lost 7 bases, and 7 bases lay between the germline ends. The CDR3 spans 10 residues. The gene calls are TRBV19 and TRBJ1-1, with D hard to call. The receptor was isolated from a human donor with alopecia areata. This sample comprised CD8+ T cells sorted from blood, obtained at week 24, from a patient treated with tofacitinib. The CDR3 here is CASKNGEAFF. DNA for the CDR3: TGTGCCAGTAAAAACGGTGAAGCTTTCTTT. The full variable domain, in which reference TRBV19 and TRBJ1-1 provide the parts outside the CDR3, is DGGITQSPKYLFRKEGQNVTLSCEQNLNHDAMYWYRQDPGQGLRLIYYSQIVNDFQKGDIAEGYSVSREKKESFPLTVTSAQKNPTAFYLCASKNGEAFFGQGTRLTVV.